This T cell receptor beta chain was recorded in a study of T cells in Graves' hyperthyroidism and ophthalmopathy. Whole-study findings and limits: Most clonotypes expanded in thyroid above 0.001 were likewise present in blood.

This CDR3 region has 14 residues. Trimming removed 4 bases at V and 2 bases at J, with 9 bases between. The germline CDR1 and CDR2 sequences are MDHEN and SYDVKM. Clinical Activity Scores of at least 3, NOSPECS grades of at least 4 and durations under 3 months characterized ophthalmopathy patients. Orbital computed tomography and thyroid ultrasound, together with serum TRAb and thyroxine and clinical symptoms, were used for diagnoses. This clonotype occurred many times. The antigen is undetermined. TCR beta CDR3 sequences were amplified from RNA transcripts. When the TCR CDR3 underwent first-round RT-PCR, the HTBI primer set was used. TCRdb processed the multiplex PCR reads anew with MiXCR; each CDR3 protein has one entry. The table records roughly 350,000 distinct CDR3 sequences, approximately 15% of them present only once.

The source of this sequence is a woman in her thirties or forties with Graves' ophthalmopathy. Sequencing was performed on blood. The chain joins TRBV28 to TRBJ2-1; the D is unclear. CDR3 loop: CASSSRMTYNEQFF. The CDR3, as DNA: TGTGCCAGCAGTTCTCGGATGACCTACAATGAGCAGTTCTTC.